This is a list of T cell receptor beta chains from one sample in a study of OX40 agonist ivuxolimab in advanced cancers. Clones were read by immunoSEQ multiplex PCR, and TCRdb kept only the in-frame ones, dropping some. The data show tens of thousands of clones, with about 90% seen just once and around 0.5% held by the top ten. This material consisted of CD4+ or CD8+ T cells sorted from blood, taken in a trial of the OX40 agonist ivuxolimab. The receptors shown here come from an adult with an advanced solid tumor such as melanoma, head and neck, liver or kidney cancer. The CDR3 runs from the conserved cysteine through the conserved F or W. The D gene is left open where the match is weak. Only part of the rows carry a size: once, few, many, or a class if the clone is expanded.

size: NA; D: TRBD1; V: TRBV5-4; J: TRBJ1-3; DNA: TGTGCCAGCAGCTTGGGCGGGACAGGGGCTGGAAACACCATATATTTT; CDR3: CASSLGGTGAGNTIYF
size: NA; D: NA; V: TRBV5-8; J: TRBJ2-7; DNA: TGTGCCAGCAGCTTGTTGACATCCTCCTACGAGCAGTACTTC; CDR3: CASSLLTSSYEQYF
size: NA; D: TRBD1; V: TRBV7-6; J: TRBJ1-5; DNA: TGTGCCAGCAGCACGACAGGGGATCAGCCCCAGCATTTT; CDR3: CASSTTGDQPQHF
size: NA; D: TRBD1; V: TRBV2; J: TRBJ1-2; DNA: TGTGCCAGCTCACAGGGTAGAGGGGGCTTCTATGGCTACACCTTC; CDR3: CASSQGRGGFYGYTF
size: NA; D: TRBD2; V: TRBV7-2; J: TRBJ2-7; DNA: TGTGCCAGCAGCCCGTTCATGGCTAGCGGGAGCTCCTACGAGCAGTACTTC; CDR3: CASSPFMASGSSYEQYF
size: few; D: NA; V: TRBV2; J: TRBJ2-7; DNA: TGTGCCAGCAGTCTGGGCAACTACGAGCAGTACTTC; CDR3: CASSLGNYEQYF
size: NA; D: TRBD1; V: TRBV30; J: TRBJ2-7; DNA: TGTGCCTGGAGTACGACAGGGGGCAGCTACGAGCAGTACTTC; CDR3: CAWSTTGGSYEQYF
size: few; D: TRBD1; V: TRBV6-5; J: TRBJ1-5; DNA: TGTGCCAGCAGTTCCAGGGGGCGCAATCAGCCCCAGCATTTT; CDR3: CASSSRGRNQPQHF
size: NA; D: NA; V: TRBV5-4; J: TRBJ2-5; DNA: TGTGCCAGCAGCCCCGAGACCTGGAGGGCCCAAGAGACCCAGTACTTC; CDR3: CASSPETWRAQETQYF
size: NA; D: NA; V: TRBV5-4; J: TRBJ2-2; DNA: TGTGCCAGCAGCCCACGTTTTCTAGGGGAGCTGTTTTTT; CDR3: CASSPRFLGELFF
size: NA; D: TRBD1; V: TRBV4-2; J: TRBJ1-1; DNA: TGTGCCAGCAGCCGACAGCAGGGGGAGGGCACTGAAGCTTTCTTT; CDR3: CASSRQQGEGTEAFF
size: NA; D: TRBD1; V: TRBV27; J: TRBJ1-5; DNA: TGTGCCAGCAGTGCCCGGACAGGGGGCCGCCAGCCCCAGCATTTT; CDR3: CASSARTGGRQPQHF
size: NA; D: TRBD2; V: TRBV5-1; J: TRBJ2-1; DNA: TGCGCCAGCAGCACTGGTGGGAGGGAATATGAAGAGCAGTTCTTC; CDR3: CASSTGGREYEEQFF
size: few; D: TRBD2; V: TRBV7-8; J: TRBJ2-7; DNA: TGTGCCAGCAGCAGGGGGACTAGCGGAGAGAGCTACGAGCAGTACTTC; CDR3: CASSRGTSGESYEQYF
size: NA; D: NA; V: TRBV27; J: TRBJ2-3; DNA: TGTGCCAGCAGCCATTTCGGGGTACAGGGTCACACAGATACGCAGTATTTT; CDR3: CASSHFGVQGHTDTQYF
size: NA; D: TRBD1; V: TRBV6-5; J: TRBJ1-2; DNA: TGTGCCATACAAGGACAGGGGATGAATGGCTACACCTTC; CDR3: CAIQGQGMNGYTF
size: NA; D: TRBD2; V: TRBV30; J: TRBJ2-1; DNA: TGTGCCTGGGGAGGTAGCGGGGGGAACAATGAGCAGTTCTTC; CDR3: CAWGGSGGNNEQFF
size: NA; D: NA; V: TRBV30; J: TRBJ1-1; DNA: TGTGCCTGGAGGGGACGAGACACTGAAGCTTTCTTT; CDR3: CAWRGRDTEAFF
size: NA; D: NA; V: TRBV14; J: TRBJ2-7; DNA: TGTGCCAGCAGCCAAGAAAAGAGGCGGTGGAGAGACGAGCAGTACTTC; CDR3: CASSQEKRRWRDEQYF
size: NA; D: NA; V: TRBV7-6; J: TRBJ2-7; DNA: TGTGCCAGCAGCTTAGCTGGGGGACGGTACGAGCAGTACTTC; CDR3: CASSLAGGRYEQYF
size: once; D: NA; V: TRBV6-5; J: TRBJ2-7; DNA: TGTGCCAGCAGTGGGAGGACAGCTTACGAGCAGTACTTC; CDR3: CASSGRTAYEQYF
size: NA; D: NA; V: TRBV7-6; J: TRBJ2-7; DNA: TGTGCCAGCAGCCAAAATTCAGGGTTCGAGCAGTACTTC; CDR3: CASSQNSGFEQYF
size: once; D: NA; V: TRBV6-6; J: TRBJ1-2; DNA: TGTGCCAGCAGTTACTTCCTCCCTGATGGCTACACCTTC; CDR3: CASSYFLPDGYTF
size: NA; D: NA; V: TRBV7-6; J: TRBJ1-3; DNA: TGTGCCAGCAGCCTAGCCGGAAACACCATATATTTT; CDR3: CASSLAGNTIYF